The 15 T cell receptor beta chains below all came from one sample that was sequenced in a study of blood T cells in healthy people across ages. Primed by a sample-barcoded 5' primer and a J-beta primer mix, a second PCR proceeded for about 7 to 11 cycles. Using its own MiXCR run on the 5' RACE reads, TCRdb lists one record per CDR3 protein. The data contain 890,000 or so distinct CDR3 sequences, under 80% of them seen just once; the ten biggest clones take up roughly a quarter. Sample: blood. The receptors derive from a man aged 25-45 years in good health.

The V and J genes are TRBV10-3 and TRBJ2-7; the D gene is possibly TRBD1 (6 bases). Trimming shortened V by 4 bases and J by 0 bases, and 10 bases separated the two germline ends. Germline loops: CDR1 ENHRY, CDR2 SYGVKD. This CDR3 has 14 residues. The CDR3 reads CAISAGVDSYEQYF. The CDR3 DNA sequence: TGTGCCATCAGTGCAGGGGTCGACTCCTACGAGCAGTACTTC.

This chain uses TRBV7-2 with TRBJ2-6, with D possibly being TRBD1 (6 bases). The CDR3 is 16 residues long. Between the trimmed V and J ends, which lost 5 bases and 0 bases, there was a span of 11 bases. Germline CDR1 and CDR2: SGHTA and FQGNSA. The CDR3 protein is CASSNGQPSGANVLTF. CDR3 sequence (DNA): TGTGCCAGCAGCAACGGACAGCCCTCTGGGGCCAACGTCCTGACTTTC.

The chain has TRBV7-9 and TRBJ2-7, with D possibly being TRBD2 (6 bases). V lost 6 bases and J 3 bases, leaving 15 bases between the germline ends. The germline gives CDR1 SEHNR, CDR2 FQNEAQ (reference sequence). The CDR3 extends over 14 amino acids. CDR3 sequence (DNA): TGTGCCAGCAGGAGTGCGGGACTGAGCTACGAGCAGTACTTC. Translating gives CASRSAGLSYEQYF. The full variable domain, rest sourced from reference TRBV7-9 and TRBJ2-7, is DTGVSQNPRHKITKRGQNVTFRCDPISEHNRLYWYRQTLGQGPEFLTYFQNEAQLEKSRLLSDRFSAERPKGSFSTLEIQRTEQGDSAMYLCASRSAGLSYEQYFGPGTRLTVT.

The V call is TRBV13, the J call TRBJ2-1, with D perhaps matching TRBD2 (5 bases). This CDR3 spans 15 amino acids. Germline assignment: CDR1 PRHDT and CDR2 FYEKMQ (reference sequence). The V end was cut by 5 bases, the J end by 0 bases, with 11 bases between. The CDR3 DNA reads TGTGCCAGCAGCCCCCGGGGTCACTCCTACAATGAGCAGTTCTTC. Protein product: CASSPRGHSYNEQFF.

The V call is TRBV12-3 or TRBV12-4, the J call TRBJ2-1; 12 bases fit TRBD2. This CDR3 has 15 residues. Unmatched junction bases numbered 4, after V lost 6 bases and J lost 4 bases. CDR3 coding DNA: TGTGCCAGCAGGCGGACTAGCGGGGCGTACAATGAGCAGTTCTTC. Protein sequence: CASRRTSGAYNEQFF.

This chain joins TRBV10-3 and TRBJ1-6, with D maybe TRBD1 (6 bases). V dropped 6 bases and J dropped 4 bases, with 7 bases sitting between them. This CDR3 region has 13 residues. Germline V CDR1 and CDR2: ENHRY, SYGVKD. The CDR3 region is CAISTGYNSPLHF. Written as DNA, the CDR3 is TGTGCCATCAGCACAGGGTATAATTCACCCCTCCACTTT.

J is TRBJ2-3 and V is TRBV14; 7 positions match TRBD2. This CDR3 contains 17 residues. CDR1 is SGHDN and CDR2 is FVKESK in the germline V gene. After removal of 5 bases from V and 2 bases from J, the junction contained 13 bases not matched to a gene. In nucleotides, the CDR3 is TGTGCCAGCAGCGGCTACGTGTGGCGGGAGACCACAGATACGCAGTATTTT. It encodes CASSGYVWRETTDTQYF.

The CDR3 protein is CAISEGPGQGNTEAFF. Written as DNA, the CDR3 is TGTGCCATCAGTGAGGGCCCCGGACAGGGGAACACTGAAGCTTTCTTT. The J gene is TRBJ1-1, the V gene TRBV10-3; 8 positions match TRBD1. The CDR3 totals 16 residues. The germline gives CDR1 ENHRY, CDR2 SYGVKD. The junction had 6 bases not matched to a gene; V was cut back by 2 bases and J by 1 base.

The chain combines TRBV10-3 with TRBJ2-4; no firm D call. The DNA end favors TRBJ2-5, so the J call may be wrong. CDR3 length equals 11 residues. The V gene's germline CDR1 is ENHRY and CDR2 SYGVKD. CDR3 in amino acids: CAIRGSETQYF. The CDR3 DNA is TGTGCCATCAGGGGCTCGGAGACCCAGTACTTC.

The chain links TRBV6-5 to TRBJ1-2, with 10 positions matching TRBD1. Losses at the gene ends were 7 bases for V and 1 base for J; bases not matched to a gene: 6. There are 15 residues in the CDR3. Germline CDR1 MNHEY, CDR2 SVGAGI. In DNA form, the CDR3 reads TGTGCCAGCATTACCCGGGACAGGGGTAACTATGGCTACACCTTC. This codes for CASITRDRGNYGYTF.

The gene calls are TRBV19 and TRBJ2-1, with a possible D match to TRBD1 (6 bases). Looked up from germline, CDR1 is LNHDA and CDR2 is SQIVND (reference sequence). V dropped 7 bases and J dropped 9 bases, with 19 bases sitting between them. There are 14 residues in the CDR3. DNA of the CDR3: TGTGCCAGTACCACGGAAAGGGACAACGGTGAGCAGTTCTTC. Amino acid sequence: CASTTERDNGEQFF.

The chain combines TRBV20-1 with TRBJ2-3; D possibly corresponds to TRBD1 (6 bases). CDR1 DFQATT and CDR2 SNEGSKA come from the germline V gene (reference sequence). The CDR3 extends over 14 amino acids. The ends were cut back, 5 bases at V and 0 bases at J, with 12 bases in the middle. In nucleotides, the CDR3 is TGCAGTGCTGACGCCCAGGGGAGCACAGATACGCAGTATTTT. Residues: CSADAQGSTDTQYF.

This chain links TRBV6-2 or TRBV6-3 with TRBJ2-3; 7 nucleotides match TRBD1. Germline V CDR1 and CDR2: MNHEY, SVGEGT. After removal of 2 bases from V and 4 bases from J, the junction contained 9 bases not matched to a gene. The CDR3 is made up of 16 amino acids. The CDR3 sequence: CASSYPTGLEADTQYF. DNA of the CDR3: TGTGCCAGCAGTTACCCGACAGGGTTGGAGGCAGATACGCAGTATTTT.

V gene TRBV3-1 combines with J gene TRBJ2-2, with D unclear. CDR1 is LGHDT and CDR2 is YNNKEL in the germline V gene (reference sequence). This CDR3 is 14 amino acids long. Trimming stripped 5 bases from V and 0 bases from J, with 7 bases between. The CDR3: CASSIFSNTGELFF. DNA for the CDR3: TGTGCCAGCAGCATTTTCTCGAACACCGGGGAGCTGTTTTTT.

This clonotype was observed a few times. V is TRBV7-9 and J is TRBJ2-7, with 9 positions matching TRBD2. The CDR3 is made up of 14 amino acids. Germline CDR1 and CDR2: SEHNR and FQNEAQ (reference sequence). Trimming cost V 9 bases and J 6 bases; bases outside gene matches: 12. The CDR3 protein is CASLPAGGSFEQYF. DNA for the CDR3: TGTGCCAGTCTTCCAGCGGGGGGCTCTTTCGAGCAGTACTTC. The full variable domain, rest sourced from reference TRBV7-9 and TRBJ2-7, is DTGVSQNPRHKITKRGQNVTFRCDPISEHNRLYWYRQTLGQGPEFLTYFQNEAQLEKSRLLSDRFSAERPKGSFSTLEIQRTEQGDSAMYLCASLPAGGSFEQYFGPGTRLTVT.